This T cell receptor beta chain was retrieved from a study of CD8 T cells in ankylosing spondylitis. TCRdb ran MiXCR on the 5' RACE reads and lists one entry per CDR3 protein. This sample has around 130,000 distinct CDR3 sequences, with roughly 9% found just once. Only a few counts were recorded for this clonotype. J gave up 5 bases and V 2 bases, and 7 bases lay outside the gene matches. The germline V gene has CDR1 LGHDT and CDR2 YNNKEL (reference sequence). This CDR3 has 16 amino acids. The gene calls are TRBV3-1 and TRBJ2-1; 9 bases are a match to TRBD2. The sequencing input was blood, either unsorted or a sorted T cell fraction (not recorded which). This TCR derives from a male donor with ankylosing spondylitis or in good health (not recorded which). This CDR3 reads CASSQFLAGAHNEQFF. The CDR3 nucleotides are TGTGCCAGCAGCCAATTCTTAGCGGGAGCCCACAATGAGCAGTTCTTC.